Listed below are T cell receptor beta chains from one sample, sequenced in a study of blood T cell repertoires in COVID-19. Produced via immunoSEQ multiplex PCR; TCRdb's table is partial and in-frame only. The sample yields around 140,000 clones, 85% to 90% seen once. Source material: peripheral blood. These receptors originate from a man between 18 and 35 years old with COVID-19, enrolled during active disease. The CDR3 runs from the conserved cysteine through the conserved F or W. D genes are given only for firm matches. Size is omitted from some rows. Given values are once, few, many or a class for expanded clones.

cdr3_nt	cdr3_aa	j_call	clone_size	v_call	d_call
TGTGCCATCAGTGATAATTACCCGGCGGGTTTCTCTGGAAACACCATATATTTT	CAISDNYPAGFSGNTIYF	TRBJ1-3	NA	TRBV10-3	NA
TGTGCCAGCAGACCGCCGGGACACCCCTACAATGAGCAGTTCTTC	CASRPPGHPYNEQFF	TRBJ2-1	NA	TRBV28	NA
TGCGCCAGCAGCTTGCAAGGACAGGCCTACGAGCAGTACTTC	CASSLQGQAYEQYF	TRBJ2-7	NA	TRBV5-1	TRBD1
TGTGCCAGCAGTTTACAGGGAACCAGCCTCGAGCAGTACTTC	CASSLQGTSLEQYF	TRBJ2-7	NA	TRBV28	NA
TGTGCCACCAGCGCGACTAGCGGGAGGGCTGAGCAGTTCTTC	CATSATSGRAEQFF	TRBJ2-1	NA	TRBV15	TRBD2
TGCGCCAGCAGCCAAAGGGGACAGGCGGACGGCTACACCTTC	CASSQRGQADGYTF	TRBJ1-2	few	TRBV4-1	TRBD1
TGTGCCATCAGTATAACCGGGACTAGTGACACCGGGGAGCTGTTTTTT	CAISITGTSDTGELFF	TRBJ2-2	NA	TRBV10-3	TRBD2
TGTGCCACGAGGGACAGGGCGGGTGAAAAACTGTTTTTT	CATRDRAGEKLFF	TRBJ1-4	NA	TRBV15	TRBD1
TGTGCCAGTAGTCATGGGACAGGACCCTACGAGCAGTACTTC	CASSHGTGPYEQYF	TRBJ2-7	once	TRBV19	TRBD1
TGTGCCACCACGCCTAGCGGGAGCGACGAGCAGTACTTC	CATTPSGSDEQYF	TRBJ2-7	few	TRBV28	TRBD2
TGTGCCAGCAGCGGCGGACAGGGACTTTCCTACGAGCAGTACTTC	CASSGGQGLSYEQYF	TRBJ2-7	NA	TRBV9	TRBD1
TGCGCCAGCAGCCCAAGGGACAGGGGTAATCAGCCCCAGCATTTT	CASSPRDRGNQPQHF	TRBJ1-5	once	TRBV4-1	TRBD1
TGTGCCAGTAGTGACAGGGGGGCTTACGAGCAGTACTTC	CASSDRGAYEQYF	TRBJ2-7	NA	TRBV19	TRBD1
TGTGCCAGCAGCGTAGGCCCTCTCCTAGCGAGCAATGAGCAGTTCTTC	CASSVGPLLASNEQFF	TRBJ2-1	NA	TRBV9	NA
TGTGCCAGCAGCTTATCATGGAGATTGCAAGAGACCCAGTACTTC	CASSLSWRLQETQYF	TRBJ2-5	NA	TRBV7-9	NA
TGCGCCAGCAGGGCCGCAGGGGTCGACCAAGAGACCCAGTACTTC	CASRAAGVDQETQYF	TRBJ2-5	NA	TRBV5-1	NA
TGCGCCAGCAGGCGGGCGGGAGATGGCACAGATACGCAGTATTTT	CASRRAGDGTDTQYF	TRBJ2-3	once	TRBV5-1	TRBD2
TGTGCCAGCAGCCCCGAACTAGCGGGAGTTGTTGAGCAGTTCTTC	CASSPELAGVVEQFF	TRBJ2-1	NA	TRBV13	TRBD2
TGTGCCAGTAGCCTCGAGGCCGAAGGCACAGATACGCAGTATTTT	CASSLEAEGTDTQYF	TRBJ2-3	NA	TRBV19	NA
TGTGCCAGCAGCTTAAGTAGCGGGAGGGCCAATGAGCAGTTCTTC	CASSLSSGRANEQFF	TRBJ2-1	NA	TRBV11-1	TRBD2
TGTGCCTCCCTCCGCGGCGGGGGGCGCTACGAGCAGTACTTC	CASLRGGGRYEQYF	TRBJ2-7	NA	TRBV28	TRBD2
TGTGCCAGTAATAGACAGGGGTCCCCGACTGAAGCTTTCTTT	CASNRQGSPTEAFF	TRBJ1-1	few	TRBV19	TRBD1
TGTGCCAGCAGCTTAATGAGTCCGACGAACACCGGGGAGCTGTTTTTT	CASSLMSPTNTGELFF	TRBJ2-2	NA	TRBV7-3	NA
TGTGCCAGCAGTTACCGACTCGGACAGGGTATTCAGCCCCAGCATTTT	CASSYRLGQGIQPQHF	TRBJ1-5	few	TRBV27	TRBD1
TGTGCCAGCAGCTTAGCAGGGTCCCAAGAGACCCAGTACTTC	CASSLAGSQETQYF	TRBJ2-5	NA	TRBV5-4	NA
TGTGCCAGCAGTTCCGGACAGGGGCGCTCCTACGAGCAGTACTTC	CASSSGQGRSYEQYF	TRBJ2-7	NA	TRBV6-5	TRBD1
TGTGCCAGCAGCTCCCTAGCGGGAAGGGCAGATACGCAGTATTTT	CASSSLAGRADTQYF	TRBJ2-3	NA	TRBV7-9	TRBD2
TGCGCCAGCAGCTTAGGGGACAGCGGCAATCAGCCCCAGCATTTT	CASSLGDSGNQPQHF	TRBJ1-5	NA	TRBV5-1	TRBD1
TGTGCCAGCTCACGCGACAGCTACAATGAGCAGTTCTTC	CASSRDSYNEQFF	TRBJ2-1	NA	TRBV18	NA
TGTGCCACCCGGGTGCCGGGAAGCCACGAGCAGTACTTC	CATRVPGSHEQYF	TRBJ2-7	NA	TRBV28	NA
TGTGCCAGCAGCATCCATCGACAGGGCTCTGGCTACACCTTC	CASSIHRQGSGYTF	TRBJ1-2	NA	TRBV7-2	TRBD1
TGTGCCAGCAGTTATTGGACAGGGCCGGAATATGGCTACACCTTC	CASSYWTGPEYGYTF	TRBJ1-2	NA	TRBV5-6	TRBD1
TGTGCCAGCAGCTTCATAGCGAACCAAGAGACCCAGTACTTC	CASSFIANQETQYF	TRBJ2-5	NA	TRBV5-6	NA
TGTGCCAGCAGTCCATATGCCGCCTCAGGGGGGAATGAGCAGTTCTTC	CASSPYAASGGNEQFF	TRBJ2-1	NA	TRBV6-2/TRBV6-3	NA
TGTGCCAGCAGTTCTGTTTATAGCAATCAGCCCCAGCATTTT	CASSSVYSNQPQHF	TRBJ1-5	once	TRBV28	NA
TGCAGCCCCGGGGGGCGGGAGATTGGGCTCGGTCGGGCATTCGAGCAGTACTTC	CSPGGREIGLGRAFEQYF	TRBJ2-7	NA	TRBV29-1	NA
TGTGCCATCAGTGAGCCGCGGACTAGCGGCCAGGACATTCAGTACTTC	CAISEPRTSGQDIQYF	TRBJ2-4	once	TRBV10-3	TRBD2
TGTGCCAGTAGTTGGGCGGGTTCCTACGAGCAGTACTTC	CASSWAGSYEQYF	TRBJ2-7	NA	TRBV19	NA